What follows is one T cell receptor beta chain and its context. Its matching antigen is unknown. The genomic DNA of each subset was split evenly across several immunoSEQ plates. Libraries were prepared by immunoSEQ multiplex PCR; TCRdb keeps only in-frame clonotypes and omits some of them. The sample includes roughly 2.1 million clones, about 92% of them seen just once. This CDR3 contains 14 residues. Selected positively for CCR7 and CD45RO-negative, naive CD8 cells excluded terminally differentiated effector memory CD45RA+ cells. The data stem from a study of shared clonotypes between healthy human individuals. Study summary: A couple of women and three men aged 18 to 49 made up the donors. Whole-study findings and limits: With few donors, the genetic and exposure-history diversity represented was limited. Clonotypes not shared had lower generation probabilities than those common to all four donors.

The V and J genes are TRBV21-1 and TRBJ1-1; whether TRBD1, the table's D call, matches the DNA was not checked. TRBV21-1 is an annotated pseudogene. The receptor was derived from a man younger than 30 in good health. Some clones in this sample may be carry-over from other donors' samples. Material for sequencing was naive CD8+ T cells from PBMCs. The chain's CDR3 is CASSMGQGNTEAFF. CDR3 DNA sequence: TGTGCCAGCAGCATGGGACAGGGTAACACTGAAGCTTTCTTT.